This T cell receptor (beta chain) was captured in a study of OX40 agonist ivuxolimab in advanced cancers. Study as a whole: Patients assigned to dose escalation were diagnosed with hepatocellular carcinoma, melanoma, renal cell or head and neck cancer. Participants could have had prior anti-PD-1, anti-PD-L1 or anti-CTLA-4 therapy, and approximately 37% had some.

The cohort excluded patients with autoimmune disease history or systemic immunosuppression. TCRdb keeps only in-frame clones here, not all; method: immunoSEQ multiplex PCR. The sample comprises 25,000 to 30,000 clones, about 80% of which are singletons, and 9.5% to 15% rests with the top ten. Overall study results and limits: Researchers report that CD8+ T cells had, on average, more expanded clones than CD4+.

As concerns this clone: Its target is not known.

This TCR was sampled from an adult with an advanced solid tumor such as melanoma, head and neck, liver or kidney cancer. Sequences were derived from CD4+ or CD8+ T cells sorted from blood, sampled in a trial of the OX40 agonist ivuxolimab.

DNA of the CDR3: TGTGCCAGCAGCCACCCCGGAGGGGAGACTGAAGCTTTCTTT. Protein product: CASSHPGGETEAFF. The chain couples TRBV7-9 to TRBJ1-1; D possibly corresponds to TRBD1 (5 bases). Trimming pared 5 bases from V and 5 bases from J, leaving 15 bases between. This CDR3 contains 14 residues. The V gene's germline CDR1 is SEHNR and CDR2 FQNEAQ (reference sequence).